This record looks at one T cell receptor beta chain sequence and its context. Its cognate antigen is unknown. The CDR3 totals 12 residues. V was pared by 3 bases and J by 7 bases, with 12 bases between. Germline V gene sequence: CDR1 GTSNPN, CDR2 SVGIG (reference sequence). The PCR had 60 Vbeta and 13 Jbeta primers. Data came from immunoSEQ multiplex PCR; TCRdb stores just in-frame clones and leaves some out. The sample has tens of thousands of clones; around 76% are singletons. This entry is derived from a study of cytomegalovirus exposure and HLA in healthy donors. Study-wide points: Later analysis reportedly placed an Asian-associated ancestry cluster below the approximately 680-donor mean in N-insertions. Most of the TCR beta V segments (in an earlier analysis) were productive either about 87% or about 30% of the time.

This sequence joins TRBV30 and TRBJ1-2; TRBD1 might be the D (5 bases). Sequencing used PBMCs. The source is a man aged 18 to 30 in good health and CMV-seronegative. The CDR3 reads CAWSTGSRGYTF. CDR3 bases: TGTGCCTGGAGCACAGGTAGTCGTGGCTACACCTTC.